This T cell receptor beta chain appears in the sequencing data of a study of CD8 T cells in Susac syndrome. Points from the study as a whole: Repertoires of Susac syndrome CD4+ T cells lacked clonal expansion.

RNA, at about 0.45 to 1 ug, was reverse transcribed with random hexamers. Multiplex immunoSEQ PCR targeted 54 Vbeta and 13 Jbeta TCR beta segments. TCRdb processed the immunoSEQ multiplex PCR reads anew with MiXCR; each CDR3 protein has one entry. The repertoire holds 120,000 to 150,000 distinct CDR3 sequences, with approximately 96% as singletons. The germline V gene has CDR1 SGDLS and CDR2 YYNGEE. Trimming removed 3 bases from V and 4 bases from J; junction bases left unmatched: 7. The CDR3 has 16 residues. Of note for this clonotype: The target antigen is unknown.

The sequence came from a human donor with Susac syndrome. The rearrangement uses TRBV9 and TRBJ2-2, with TRBD2 matching over 9 bases. Source material: CD4+ T cells from PBMCs. The CDR3 spells CASSARGRASTGELFF. CDR3 in DNA: TGTGCCAGCAGCGCCCGCGGGAGGGCCTCCACCGGGGAGCTGTTTTTT. Filled out from reference TRBV9 and TRBJ2-2, the complete variable domain reads DSGVTQTPKHLITATGQRVTLRCSPRSGDLSVYWYQQSLDQGLQFLIQYYNGEERAKGNILERFSAQQFPDLHSELNLSSLELGDSALYFCASSARGRASTGELFFGEGSRLTVL.